This T cell receptor beta chain was captured by sequencing in a study of human T cells and chemical hapten exposure. Study information: DPC (0.01%) was patch tested on the upper back and read at 6 days.

In its sample, this clonotype was seen many times. Its antigen is still unknown. Time point: patch test 2, 6 weeks after DPC sensitization. Described treatment: therapeutic diphenylcyclopropenone sensitization with weekly scalp DPC. Trimming pared 3 bases from V and 5 bases from J, leaving 14 bases between. CDR1 SGHAT and CDR2 FQNNGV come from the germline V gene. The CDR3 contains 15 residues. General observations from the study: Counts of TCRs expanded at PT1 correlated positively with patch test score.

TCRdb re-called the RACE reads through MiXCR, storing one row per CDR3 protein. The sample yields about 110,000 distinct CDR3 sequences, about a tenth seen once. The clonotype comes from a woman aged 40 to 50 with alopecia areata. Some clones in this sample may be carry-over from other donors' samples. The rearrangement joins TRBV11-2 to TRBJ2-1; D is unresolved. The sample was whole blood, taken in connection with sensitization to the hapten diphenylcyclopropenone (DPC). The CDR3, as DNA: TGTGCCAGCAGCTTCGATTCTAAAGGCAACAATGAGCAGTTCTTC. Its protein product is CASSFDSKGNNEQFF.